This entry lists 12 T cell receptor beta chains sequenced from one sample in a study of siplizumab effects on memory and regulatory T cells. TCRdb's copy holds only in-frame clones and misses some; the assay was immunoSEQ multiplex PCR. The sample consists of 85,000 to 95,000 clones, 94% of them appearing once. Input material: non-Treg CD4+ T cells sorted from blood. These receptors were taken from a human donor in good health.

The CDR3 DNA is TGTGCCAGTACCGGGACGGAAAACTATGGCTACACCTTC. As protein: CASTGTENYGYTF. The V call is TRBV19, the J call TRBJ1-2, with TRBD1 as a possible D gene (5 bases). Germline-derived CDR1 and CDR2 are LNHDA and SQIVND (reference sequence). The CDR3 has 13 amino acids. V lost 7 bases to trimming and J lost 2 bases, with 11 bases between them.

V usage is TRBV7-2 and J usage is TRBJ2-5; TRBD2 might be the D (5 bases). V lost 5 bases, J lost 5 bases, and 15 bases lay in between. The CDR3 is made up of 14 amino acids. Per the germline V gene, CDR1 is SGHTA and CDR2 is FQGNSA. In DNA form, the CDR3 reads TGTGCCAGCAGCCTGGGGAGCCTGGGGGAGACCCAGTACTTC. It translates to CASSLGSLGETQYF.

V gene TRBV5-1 combines with J gene TRBJ1-1, with D tentatively TRBD1 (5 bases). Germline V CDR1 and CDR2: SGHRS, YFSETQ. The CDR3 has 15 residues. The V gene lost 0 bases and the J gene lost 3 bases, with 12 bases spanning the gap. The CDR3 here is CASSLGVGLDTEAFF. The CDR3, as DNA: TGCGCCAGCAGCTTGGGGGTGGGGCTAGACACTGAAGCTTTCTTT.

This chain joins TRBV6-1 and TRBJ2-1; D is possibly TRBD2 (5 bases). The CDR3 runs 15 residues. V dropped 4 bases and J dropped 3 bases, with 13 bases sitting between them. In germline, CDR1 is MNHNS, CDR2 SASEGT. CDR3 nucleotides: TGTGCCAGCAGTGCCCAGCGGATACTCTACAATGAGCAGTTCTTC. Protein: CASSAQRILYNEQFF.

The J gene is TRBJ1-2, the V gene TRBV6-5, with D unresolved. The CDR3 has 14 residues. Germline values: CDR1 MNHEY, CDR2 SVGAGI. Trimming cost V 0 bases and J 7 bases, with 12 bases left between them. As DNA, the CDR3 is TGTGCCAGCAGTTACTCTGGACTGCCCGCTGGCTACACCTTC. Protein product: CASSYSGLPAGYTF.

The gene calls are TRBV18 and TRBJ2-3, with 8 bases identical to TRBD2. The CDR3 runs 12 residues. V was pared by 3 bases and J by 11 bases, with 4 bases of the junction left unmatched. From germline, CDR1 is KGHSH and CDR2 LQKENI. In DNA, the CDR3 is TGTGCCAGCTCACCCCTAGCGGGCGGGCAGTATTTT. This gives the protein CASSPLAGGQYF.

This clone appeared a single time. J is TRBJ2-5 and V is TRBV19; D gene uncertain. Germline V gene lookup returns CDR1 LNHDA and CDR2 SQIVND (reference sequence). V was clipped by 5 bases and J by 1 base, with 14 bases between them. The CDR3 spans 15 residues. The CDR3 sequence: CASSPGAEIQETQYF. CDR3 DNA: TGTGCCAGTAGTCCCGGTGCGGAGATCCAAGAGACCCAGTACTTC.

The rearrangement joins TRBV19 to TRBJ1-1; D uncertain. CDR3 length equals 10 residues. The germline V gene encodes CDR1 LNHDA and CDR2 SQIVND (reference sequence). Deletions cut 5 bases from V and 7 bases from J, with 5 bases between. CDR3 amino acids: CASSGREAFF. CDR3 sequence (DNA): TGTGCCAGTAGTGGTCGTGAAGCTTTCTTT.

The chain employs TRBV9 and TRBJ2-5; D unclear. The V gene's germline CDR1 is SGDLS and CDR2 YYNGEE. The CDR3 runs to 13 residues. V lost 0 bases and J lost 5, with 8 bases in between. CDR3 in amino acids: CASSVGGSETQYF. CDR3 coding DNA: TGTGCCAGCAGCGTAGGGGGTTCCGAGACCCAGTACTTC. Full variable domain (outside the CDR3, taken from reference TRBV9 and TRBJ2-5): DSGVTQTPKHLITATGQRVTLRCSPRSGDLSVYWYQQSLDQGLQFLIQYYNGEERAKGNILERFSAQQFPDLHSELNLSSLELGDSALYFCASSVGGSETQYFGPGTRLLVL.

This chain connects TRBV2 to TRBJ1-5, with D perhaps matching TRBD1 (5 bases). CDR3 size: 13 residues. Between the trimmed V and J ends, which lost 11 bases and 1 base, there was a span of 12 bases. Germline-derived CDR1 and CDR2 are SNHLY and FYNNEI. The CDR3 coding sequence is TGTGCCTCTGCACAGGCGAGCAATCAGCCCCAGCATTTT. This encodes CASAQASNQPQHF.

The genes are TRBV18 and TRBJ2-7; D may be TRBD2 (6 bases). Germline CDR1 KGHSH, CDR2 LQKENI. This CDR3 spans 14 amino acids. V was cut by 0 bases and J by 12 bases, with 18 bases left in between. The CDR3 DNA reads as TGTGCCAGCTCACCACCTGGAGGGCAACGGACGCTGTACTTC. Translating gives CASSPPGGQRTLYF.

The chain employs TRBV4-1 and TRBJ2-2, with D unresolved. Germline CDR1 is MGHRA and CDR2 is YSYEKL. The V end was cut by 0 bases, the J end by 6 bases, with 11 bases between. The CDR3 runs to 15 residues. DNA for the CDR3: TGCGCCAGCAGCCAAGAACCTGCTTTCCCCGGGGAGCTGTTTTTT. This translates into CASSQEPAFPGELFF.